These 27 T cell receptor beta chains share one sample of origin, sequenced in a study of PD-L1 blockade in urothelial cancer (dated by TCRdb to about 2017). The library relied on the immunoSEQ multiplex PCR assay. TCRdb's version of the immuneACCESS table is confined to in-frame rearrangements and falls short of the full clone set. An unresolved V gene accounts for under half of the shortfall where checked; the remainder is of unknown origin. Within this sample are more than 45,000 clones, with around 77% of them counted one time only. The ten largest clonotypes hold over 3.5% of the sample. The source was PBMCs, collected around atezolizumab (anti-PD-L1) treatment. These receptors were collected from an older man with urothelial cancer.

This clone was seen once. The rearrangement joins TRBV28 to TRBJ2-2; D remains unclear. Germline V gene sequence: CDR1 MDHEN, CDR2 SYDVKM. This CDR3 comprises 17 residues. V shed 1 base and J shed 2 bases, with 14 bases lying between them. The CDR3, as DNA: TGTGCCAGCAGTTTATTAAGATCAAGCGAAAACACCGGGGAGCTGTTTTTT. Protein product: CASSLLRSSENTGELFF.

V is TRBV5-5 and J is TRBJ1-1; no reliable D call. In germline, CDR1 is SGHKS, CDR2 YYEKEE (reference sequence). The CDR3 covers 13 residues. Trimming shortened V by 0 bases and J by 7 bases, and 10 bases separated the two germline ends. Here the CDR3 reads CASSLAGSIEAFF. CDR3 sequence (DNA): TGTGCCAGCAGCTTGGCCGGTTCAATTGAAGCTTTCTTT.

The chain employs TRBV2 and TRBJ1-4; D is unclear. V lost 6 bases and J lost 4, with 9 bases in between. CDR3 length equals 13 residues. Germline CDR1 SNHLY, CDR2 FYNNEI. The CDR3 sequence is CASRLESNEKLFF. Written as DNA, the CDR3 is TGTGCCAGCAGGTTGGAGAGTAATGAAAAACTGTTTTTT.

V gene TRBV11-1 combines with J gene TRBJ2-3, with D possibly TRBD2 on 6 matching bases. The V gene's germline CDR1 is SGHAT and CDR2 FQDESV (reference sequence). This CDR3 region has 13 residues. Trimming took off 5 bases at V and 4 bases at J, with 10 bases between the two ends. The CDR3 DNA is TGTGCCAGCAGCGTGGAGGGGCCAGATACGCAGTATTTT. Its translation is CASSVEGPDTQYF.

This chain joins TRBV6-1 and TRBJ2-1, with 7 positions matching TRBD1. The V gene end was trimmed by 5 bases and the J gene end by 5 bases; junction bases not matched to a gene: 9. The CDR3 extends over 15 amino acids. Germline CDR1 reads MNHNS; CDR2 reads SASEGT. CDR3 region: CASSLRDRSHNEQFF. CDR3 sequence (DNA): TGTGCCAGCAGTCTCCGGGACAGATCACACAATGAGCAGTTCTTC.

The chain is built from TRBV7-3 and TRBJ2-3; D is ambiguous. The CDR3 consists of 14 residues. V gave up 3 bases and J gave up 0 bases, with 7 bases separating them. Germline loops: CDR1 SGHTA, CDR2 FQGTGA. The CDR3 DNA follows: TGTGCCAGCAGCTTCCAGACTAGCACAGATACGCAGTATTTT. Encoded protein: CASSFQTSTDTQYF.

The rearrangement uses TRBV6-6 and TRBJ1-6; D call uncertain. From germline, CDR1 is MNHNY and CDR2 SVGAGI (reference sequence). V was pared by 2 bases and J by 7 bases, with 9 bases between. The CDR3 extends over 14 amino acids. The CDR3 region is CASSYPDGNSPLHF. The CDR3 DNA reads TGTGCCAGCAGTTACCCCGACGGGAATTCACCCCTCCACTTT.

This clone was seen more than once but under ten times. V gene TRBV9 combines with J gene TRBJ1-3; TRBD1 aligns across 12 bases. Germline V gives CDR1 SGDLS, CDR2 YYNGEE. The CDR3 sequence is 16 residues long. V dropped 4 bases and J dropped 5; count of bases not matched to a gene: 7. The CDR3 DNA sequence: TGTGCCAGCAGCCTTTCCGGGACAGGGGGCAGAAACACCATATATTTT. Translated, it gives CASSLSGTGGRNTIYF. Supplemented by reference TRBV9 and TRBJ1-3, the full variable domain reads DSGVTQTPKHLITATGQRVTLRCSPRSGDLSVYWYQQSLDQGLQFLIQYYNGEERAKGNILERFSAQQFPDLHSELNLSSLELGDSALYFCASSLSGTGGRNTIYFGEGSWLTVV.

Only a few counts were recorded for this clone. The V gene is TRBV9, the J gene TRBJ2-1, with D possibly TRBD2 on 6 matching bases. V was trimmed by 4 bases and J by 10 bases, leaving 18 bases between them. CDR1 SGDLS and CDR2 YYNGEE come from the germline V gene. The CDR3 consists of 14 residues. This chain's CDR3 is CASSPRTTRYEQFF. The CDR3 DNA sequence: TGTGCCAGCAGCCCACGGACTACACGCTACGAGCAGTTCTTC.

This chain uses TRBV25-1 with TRBJ1-1; the D gene is possibly TRBD1 (5 bases). V was shortened by 4 bases and J by 4 bases, with 16 bases between the two germline ends. Germline-derived CDR1 and CDR2 are MGHDK and SYGVNS. The CDR3 is 15 residues long. CDR3 loop: CASSASTGTGTEAFF. DNA for the CDR3: TGTGCCAGCAGTGCCTCCACCGGGACTGGCACTGAAGCTTTCTTT.

V is TRBV9 and J is TRBJ1-2; D uncertain. V gave up 4 bases and J gave up 5 bases, with 18 bases separating them. The CDR3 contains 15 residues. Per the germline V gene, CDR1 is SGDLS and CDR2 is YYNGEE. CDR3 region: CASSPAGRHSYGYTF. The CDR3 DNA follows: TGTGCCAGCAGCCCGGCGGGTAGACACTCGTATGGCTACACCTTC.

As for this clone: The identical CDR3 is also encoded by other nucleotide sequences in the sample. The chain is built from TRBV5-4 and TRBJ2-7; TRBD1 agrees at 11 bases. Trimming cost V 4 bases and J 3 bases; bases outside gene matches: 3. Germline V gives CDR1 SGHNT, CDR2 YYREEE (reference sequence). The CDR3 is 14 residues long. The CDR3 here is CASSRDRGSYEQYF. CDR3 in DNA: TGTGCCAGCAGCCGGGACAGGGGGAGCTACGAGCAGTACTTC.

The sample holds a few counts of this clone. The rearrangement uses TRBV5-6 and TRBJ1-2; D might be TRBD1 (5 bases). The CDR3 length is 15 residues. Germline V lookup: CDR1 SGHDT, CDR2 YYEEEE. The ends were cut back, 6 bases at V and 1 base at J, with 16 bases in the middle. The CDR3 spells CASTLRGFRNYGYTF. The CDR3 bases are TGTGCCAGCACCCTTCGGGGGTTTCGTAACTATGGCTACACCTTC.

J is TRBJ2-1 and V is TRBV11-2; D may be TRBD2 (7 bases). Trimming took 5 bases from V and 9 from J, leaving 14 bases between them. Per germline, CDR1 SGHAT and CDR2 FQNNGV. The CDR3 totals 13 residues. CDR3 in amino acids: CASSTGGGVEQFF. The CDR3 bases are TGTGCCAGCAGCACTGGAGGGGGGGTTGAGCAGTTCTTC.

This chain connects TRBV7-9 to TRBJ1-1; D call uncertain. The CDR3 sequence is 15 residues long. The V end was cut by 3 bases, the J end by 0 bases, with 11 bases between. Germline V CDR1 and CDR2: SEHNR, FQNEAQ (reference sequence). In nucleotides, the CDR3 is TGTGCCAGCAGCTTTGATTTGGCGGTGAACACTGAAGCTTTCTTT. It yields the protein CASSFDLAVNTEAFF. Drawing the rest from reference TRBV7-9 and TRBJ1-1, the complete variable domain is DTGVSQNPRHKITKRGQNVTFRCDPISEHNRLYWYRQTLGQGPEFLTYFQNEAQLEKSRLLSDRFSAERPKGSFSTLEIQRTEQGDSAMYLCASSFDLAVNTEAFFGQGTRLTVV.

This rearrangement joins TRBV28 to TRBJ1-1; a possible D gene is TRBD1 (5 bases). This CDR3 contains 12 residues. The ends were cut back, 7 bases at V and 8 bases at J, with 14 bases in the middle. From germline, CDR1 is MDHEN and CDR2 SYDVKM. The CDR3 sequence: CASMLNRGEAFF. The DNA for the CDR3 is TGTGCCAGCATGCTGAATCGGGGGGAAGCTTTCTTT.

There are a few counts of this clone. The chain recombines TRBV6-4 with TRBJ2-5, with D possibly TRBD1 on 5 matching bases. The CDR3 covers 14 residues. The V end was cut by 10 bases, the J end by 4 bases, with 19 bases between. CDR1 and CDR2 from the germline V gene are MRHNA and SNTAGT. The CDR3 protein is CATIRGWGSETQYF. CDR3 bases: TGTGCCACCATACGCGGCTGGGGCTCAGAGACCCAGTACTTC.

The genes are TRBV9 and TRBJ2-3, with 9 bases fitting TRBD2. There are 15 residues in the CDR3. V dropped 0 bases and J dropped 7; count of bases not matched to a gene: 6. Germline CDR1 is SGDLS and CDR2 is YYNGEE. The CDR3 reads CASSVVAGEWHTQYF. The CDR3 DNA sequence: TGTGCCAGCAGCGTAGTAGCGGGGGAGTGGCATACGCAGTATTTT.

V gene TRBV6-6 combines with J gene TRBJ1-2, with 9 positions matching TRBD1. Trimming removed 0 bases from V and 4 bases from J; junction bases left unmatched: 3. This CDR3 comprises 15 residues. Germline CDR1 reads MNHNY; CDR2 reads SVGAGI (reference sequence). The CDR3 nucleotides read TGTGCCAGCAGTTACTCGGGACAGGGTAGCTATGGCTACACCTTC. Translated, it gives CASSYSGQGSYGYTF.

The chain links TRBV4-2 to TRBJ2-1, with 9 nucleotides matching TRBD1. CDR1 is LGHNA, CDR2 YNFKEQ, per germline. Germline trimming cut 5 bases from V and 7 bases from J; bases unmatched to any gene: 6. The CDR3 contains 14 residues. CDR3: CASSYTGGINEQFF. The DNA for the CDR3 is TGTGCCAGCAGCTACACAGGGGGCATAAATGAGCAGTTCTTC.

V usage is TRBV19 and J usage is TRBJ1-5, with TRBD1 matching over 7 bases. V trimming: 6 bases; J trimming: 4 bases; junction bases outside the gene matches: 3. Germline-derived CDR1 and CDR2 are LNHDA and SQIVND (reference sequence). The CDR3 extends over 13 amino acids. The CDR3 nucleotides read TGTGCCAGTAGCCAGACAGGGAATCAGCCCCAGCATTTT. It specifies CASSQTGNQPQHF.

V and J are TRBV27 and TRBJ2-1, with 9 bases that match TRBD1. CDR1 MNHEY and CDR2 SMNVEV come from the germline V gene (reference sequence). The CDR3 runs 15 residues. The ends lost 5 bases at V and 4 bases at J; junction bases unmatched: 6. The CDR3 loop is CASSSGTGSYNEQFF. The CDR3, as DNA: TGTGCCAGCAGTAGTGGGACAGGGTCATACAATGAGCAGTTCTTC.

The rearrangement joins TRBV14 to TRBJ1-3; no reliable D call. In germline, CDR1 is SGHDN, CDR2 FVKESK. This CDR3 region has 14 residues. Between the trimmed V and J ends, which lost 0 bases and 1 base, there was a span of 4 bases. DNA for the CDR3: TGTGCCAGCAGCCAAGACAGGTCTGGAAACACCATATATTTT. Translation: CASSQDRSGNTIYF. Using reference TRBV14 and TRBJ1-3 for the parts outside the CDR3, the full variable domain is EAGVTQFPSHSVIEKGQTVTLRCDPISGHDNLYWYRRVMGKEIKFLLHFVKESKQDESGMPNNRFLAERTGGTYSTLKVQPAELEDSGVYFCASSQDRSGNTIYFGEGSWLTVV.

The chain recombines TRBV7-9 with TRBJ2-1; 15 bases map to TRBD2. Germline CDR1 reads SEHNR; CDR2 reads FQNEAQ (reference sequence). V lost 0 bases to trimming and J lost 7 bases; unmatched junction nucleotides: 1. The CDR3 covers 16 residues. Written as DNA, the CDR3 is TGTGCCAGCAGCTTAGCGGGGACTAGCGGGAGGAATGAGCAGTTCTTC. Translating gives CASSLAGTSGRNEQFF.

This clone has more than one count but fewer than ten. V gene TRBV7-8 combines with J gene TRBJ2-7; TRBD1 matches 9 bases. The trim removed 3 bases at V and 7 bases at J, leaving 7 bases unmatched. The germline CDR1 and CDR2 sequences are SGHVS and FQNEAQ. The CDR3 covers 14 residues. The CDR3 is CASSLDRGLGEQYF. The CDR3 DNA sequence: TGTGCCAGCAGCTTGGACAGGGGATTGGGGGAGCAGTACTTC.

The gene calls are TRBV6-6 and TRBJ1-2; D gene unclear. Trimming removed 8 bases from V and 0 bases from J, with 7 bases in between. The CDR3 runs 12 residues. From germline, CDR1 is MNHNY and CDR2 SVGAGI (reference sequence). This CDR3 is CASYSTNYGYTF. The CDR3 coding sequence is TGTGCCAGCTACTCGACTAACTATGGCTACACCTTC.

The chain is built from TRBV7-2 and TRBJ2-7, with TRBD1 as a possible D gene (5 bases). Germline V CDR1 and CDR2: SGHTA, FQGNSA. The CDR3 is 14 amino acids. The V and J ends lost 1 base and 4 bases respectively, with 11 bases between them. The CDR3 nucleotides read TGTGCCAGCAGCTTAGTATCAGGGCAGTACGAGCAGTACTTC. It yields the protein CASSLVSGQYEQYF.